A single sample is the source of the 25 T cell receptor beta chains below, sequenced in a study of blood T cell repertoires in COVID-19. TCRdb's table, derived via immunoSEQ multiplex PCR, lists solely in-frame clones and lacks some. The profile shows under 250,000 clones, 80% to 85% of them singletons. Sequencing used peripheral blood. These receptors originate from a man in his forties with acute or convalescent COVID-19.

V is TRBV5-1 and J is TRBJ2-1, with TRBD2 matching 8 bases. The germline V gene encodes CDR1 SGHRS and CDR2 YFSETQ. The J segment lost 0 bases and the V segment lost 0 bases, leaving 5 bases of the junction unmatched. The CDR3 is 17 residues long. The CDR3: CASSLAVSGVSYNEQFF. The CDR3 coding sequence is TGCGCCAGCAGCTTGGCGGTTAGCGGGGTCTCCTACAATGAGCAGTTCTTC.

This chain uses TRBV12-3 or TRBV12-4 with TRBJ1-1; D uncertain. Trimming shortened V by 3 bases and J by 6 bases, and 8 bases separated the two germline ends. CDR3 length: 12 amino acids. The CDR3, as DNA: TGTGCCAGCAGTTTGTCAGTGGCTGAAGCTTTCTTT. Encoded protein: CASSLSVAEAFF.

The chain couples TRBV18 to TRBJ2-7; 8 nucleotides line up with TRBD1. The CDR3 length is 13 residues. Germline values: CDR1 KGHSH, CDR2 LQKENI. Trimming took 3 bases from V and 2 from J; bases not matched to a gene: 0. The DNA of the CDR3 is TGTGCCAGCTCACCCAGGGGGCCCTACGAGCAGTACTTC. This gives the protein CASSPRGPYEQYF. Looking up the rest from reference TRBV18 and TRBJ2-7 gives the full variable domain: NAGVMQNPRHLVRRRGQEARLRCSPMKGHSHVYWYRQLPEEGLKFMVYLQKENIIDESGMPKERFSAEFPKEGPSILRIQQVVRGDSAAYFCASSPRGPYEQYFGPGTRLTVT.

The chain has TRBV19 and TRBJ1-5; maybe TRBD1 (5 bases). Germline CDR1 is LNHDA and CDR2 is SQIVND (reference sequence). CDR3 length: 14 amino acids. Trimming took off 10 bases at V and 0 bases at J, with 13 bases between the two ends. The CDR3: CATLPGGSNQPQHF. The DNA for the CDR3 is TGTGCCACCCTCCCGGGGGGTAGCAATCAGCCCCAGCATTTT.

The chain carries TRBV28 and TRBJ1-6; D is perhaps TRBD1 (6 bases). This CDR3 has 15 amino acids. Trimming took 6 bases from V and 3 from J, leaving 12 bases between them. Per the germline V gene, CDR1 is MDHEN and CDR2 is SYDVKM. The CDR3 spells CASSETGLYNSPLHF. The CDR3 DNA reads TGTGCCAGCAGCGAGACAGGCCTCTATAATTCACCCCTCCACTTT.

The chain uses TRBV5-1 and TRBJ1-3; possibly TRBD1 for D (6 bases). Per germline, CDR1 SGHRS and CDR2 YFSETQ. CDR3 length equals 13 residues. V was clipped by 8 bases and J by 2 bases, with 11 bases between them. The CDR3 loop is CASSQGTGNTIYF. The CDR3 nucleotides read TGCGCCAGTAGTCAGGGGACTGGAAACACCATATATTTT. The entire variable domain, with the rest obtained from reference TRBV5-1 and TRBJ1-3, is as follows: KAGVTQTPRYLIKTRGQQVTLSCSPISGHRSVSWYQQTPGQGLQFLFEYFSETQRNKGNFPGRFSGRQFSNSRSEMNVSTLELGDSALYLCASSQGTGNTIYFGEGSWLTVV.

V and J are TRBV5-6 and TRBJ1-3; D is ambiguous. Germline values: CDR1 SGHDT, CDR2 YYEEEE. This CDR3 is built from 14 residues. V was cut by 6 bases and J by 0 bases, with 10 bases left in between. The chain's CDR3 is CASTFGASGNTIYF. For the CDR3, the DNA is TGTGCCAGCACCTTTGGAGCCTCTGGAAACACCATATATTTT.

V gene TRBV25-1 combines with J gene TRBJ2-7; 8 positions match TRBD1. Germline V gene sequence: CDR1 MGHDK, CDR2 SYGVNS. V dropped 5 bases and J dropped 6; count of bases not matched to a gene: 9. This CDR3 has 14 residues. CDR3 protein: CASSTTQGAREQYF. The DNA for the CDR3 is TGTGCCAGCAGTACCACGCAGGGGGCCCGCGAGCAGTACTTC.

The genes are TRBV30 and TRBJ2-5, with D perhaps TRBD1 (5 bases). The CDR3 has 13 residues. The germline V and J ends were trimmed by 0 bases and 3 bases, with 8 bases remaining between them. In germline, CDR1 is GTSNPN, CDR2 SVGIG (reference sequence). In DNA, the CDR3 is TGTGCCTGGAGTGTACAGGTGGAAGAGACCCAGTACTTC. Translation gives CAWSVQVEETQYF. Looking up the rest from reference TRBV30 and TRBJ2-5 gives the full variable domain: SQTIHQWPATLVQPVGSPLSLECTVEGTSNPNLYWYRQAAGRGLQLLFYSVGIGQISSEVPQNLSASRPQDRQFILSSKKLLLSDSGFYLCAWSVQVEETQYFGPGTRLLVL.

The chain links TRBV10-1 to TRBJ2-7; 7 nucleotides agree with TRBD1. Germline V gene sequence: CDR1 WNHNN, CDR2 SYGVQD (reference sequence). This CDR3 is 14 amino acids long. V lost 3 bases, J lost 5 bases, and 7 bases stayed unmatched. CDR3 sequence: CASSDGTAIHEQYF. CDR3 bases: TGCGCCAGCAGTGACGGGACAGCGATTCACGAGCAGTACTTC.

This sequence joins TRBV7-9 and TRBJ2-7; a weak D match, TRBD1 (6 bases). V was shortened by 8 bases and J by 0 bases, with 11 bases between the two germline ends. The CDR3 sequence is 13 residues long. CDR1 is SEHNR, CDR2 FQNEAQ, per germline (reference sequence). The CDR3 DNA sequence: TGTGCCAGCGAGGACAGAACCTCCTACGAGCAGTACTTC. Protein: CASEDRTSYEQYF.

Here the CDR3 reads CASSLKSLNTGELFF. For the CDR3, the DNA is TGTGCCAGCAGCTTAAAGTCACTGAACACCGGGGAGCTGTTTTTT. V usage is TRBV5-4 and J usage is TRBJ2-2, with D hard to call. This CDR3 is 15 amino acids long. Looked up from germline, CDR1 is SGHNT and CDR2 is YYREEE (reference sequence). V dropped 2 bases and J dropped 1 base, with 9 bases sitting between them.

The V call is TRBV14, the J call TRBJ1-2; 10 positions agree with TRBD1. This CDR3 comprises 16 residues. Looked up from germline, CDR1 is SGHDN and CDR2 is FVKESK. V lost 5 bases, J lost 0 bases, and 6 bases stayed unmatched. The CDR3 here is CASSLGQGPSNYGYTF. The CDR3 region has the DNA TGTGCCAGCAGCTTGGGACAGGGGCCCTCTAACTATGGCTACACCTTC. Combining the CDR3 with reference TRBV14 and TRBJ1-2 gives the whole variable domain EAGVTQFPSHSVIEKGQTVTLRCDPISGHDNLYWYRRVMGKEIKFLLHFVKESKQDESGMPNNRFLAERTGGTYSTLKVQPAELEDSGVYFCASSLGQGPSNYGYTFGSGTRLTVV.

This chain uses TRBV6-2 or TRBV6-3 with TRBJ1-1, with a possible D match to TRBD1 (5 bases). Germline CDR1 is MNHEY and CDR2 is SVGEGT. Trimming took 6 bases from V and 4 from J, leaving 18 bases between them. The CDR3 loop spans 15 amino acids. The CDR3: CASSRALGVSTEAFF. Here the CDR3 DNA reads TGTGCCAGCAGCCGAGCCCTAGGGGTTAGCACTGAAGCTTTCTTT.

The chain carries TRBV7-9 and TRBJ1-1; no clear D. The CDR3 runs to 13 residues. Germline V CDR1 and CDR2: SEHNR, FQNEAQ (reference sequence). The germline V and J ends were trimmed by 3 bases and 1 base, with 6 bases remaining between them. Written as DNA, the CDR3 is TGTGCCAGCAGCTTTACACCGAACACTGAAGCTTTCTTT. This codes for CASSFTPNTEAFF.

The chain carries TRBV4-1 and TRBJ1-5; weak D call: TRBD1 (5 bases). The CDR3 is 16 amino acids. V was shortened by 3 bases and J by 6 bases, with 18 bases between the two germline ends. Germline CDR1 reads MGHRA; CDR2 reads YSYEKL. CDR3 in amino acids: CASSHRWAGITQPQHF. The CDR3, as DNA: TGCGCCAGCAGCCACCGATGGGCAGGGATCACTCAGCCCCAGCATTTT.

The rearrangement links TRBV4-1 to TRBJ2-7; 8 bases map to TRBD2. CDR3 length: 16 residues. The germline gives CDR1 MGHRA, CDR2 YSYEKL. Trimming took 4 bases from V and 1 from J; bases not matched to a gene: 9. CDR3 in DNA: TGCGCCAGCAGCCGGGGACTAGGGTTCGGATCCTACGAGCAGTACTTC. Translated: CASSRGLGFGSYEQYF.

The V call is TRBV28, the J call TRBJ1-6, with D hard to call. V was shortened by 3 bases and J by 7 bases, with 10 bases between the two germline ends. Germline lookup yields CDR1 MDHEN and CDR2 SYDVKM. The length of the CDR3 is 14 residues. DNA for the CDR3: TGTGCCAGCAGTTTTCTGGTGGAGAATTCACCCCTCCACTTT. This codes for CASSFLVENSPLHF.

The rearrangement links TRBV4-2 to TRBJ1-4; 7 bases map to TRBD1. The junction had 9 bases not matched to a gene; V was cut back by 4 bases and J by 7 bases. CDR1 and CDR2 from the germline V gene are LGHNA and YNFKEQ. The CDR3 runs 15 residues. The CDR3 DNA reads as TGTGCCAGCAGCCGTAAACAGGGGCCCACTGAAAAACTGTTTTTT. This translates into CASSRKQGPTEKLFF.

V gene TRBV18 combines with J gene TRBJ2-7; 7 positions agree with TRBD1. The CDR3 length is 14 residues. V dropped 3 bases and J dropped 3; count of bases not matched to a gene: 5. The germline gives CDR1 KGHSH, CDR2 LQKENI. CDR3 sequence reads: CASSPGQNYYEQYF. The CDR3 coding sequence is TGTGCCAGCTCACCGGGACAGAACTACTACGAGCAGTACTTC.

This chain joins TRBV4-1 and TRBJ2-1, with 11 bases matching TRBD2. Unmatched junction bases numbered 13, after V lost 5 bases and J lost 10 bases. The CDR3 spans 16 residues. Per the germline V gene, CDR1 is MGHRA and CDR2 is YSYEKL. The CDR3: CASSTRSGRAYLEQFF. The CDR3 nucleotides are TGCGCCAGCAGCACCCGTAGCGGGAGGGCATATCTCGAGCAGTTCTTC.

This clone was observed a single time. The chain recombines TRBV9 with TRBJ2-2; weak D call: TRBD1 (6 bases). The germline V gene encodes CDR1 SGDLS and CDR2 YYNGEE. The ends were cut back, 4 bases at V and 1 base at J, with 17 bases in the middle. This CDR3 has 17 amino acids. The CDR3 loop is CASSSLTGALNTGELFF. The CDR3 bases are TGTGCCAGCAGCTCCTTGACAGGAGCCTTGAACACCGGGGAGCTGTTTTTT.

This sequence joins TRBV30 and TRBJ2-7, with 10 bases fitting TRBD1. After removal of 3 bases from V and 0 bases from J, the junction contained 5 bases not matched to a gene. CDR1 is GTSNPN and CDR2 is SVGIG in the germline V gene (reference sequence). This CDR3 comprises 15 residues. CDR3 sequence: CAWSWDRGSSYEQYF. As DNA, the CDR3 is TGTGCCTGGAGCTGGGACAGGGGAAGCTCCTACGAGCAGTACTTC.

The V gene is TRBV6-2 or TRBV6-3, the J gene TRBJ2-1; the D is unclear. The CDR3 sequence is 18 residues long. V dropped 0 bases and J dropped 2 bases, with 17 bases sitting between them. CDR1 and CDR2 (germline): MNHEY, SVGEGT. The CDR3 DNA is TGTGCCAGCAGTTACTCGAACAGTCTAAGCCTTACCTACAATGAGCAGTTCTTC. It is translated as CASSYSNSLSLTYNEQFF.

V and J are TRBV11-3 and TRBJ1-1, with D possibly being TRBD1 (5 bases). Germline CDR1 SGHNT, CDR2 YENEEA. V lost 1 base to trimming and J lost 10 bases, with 13 bases between them. The CDR3 runs to 13 residues. CDR3 DNA: TGTGCCAGCAGCTTAGGTCCAACAGGACGAGCTTTCTTT. The encoded protein is CASSLGPTGRAFF.